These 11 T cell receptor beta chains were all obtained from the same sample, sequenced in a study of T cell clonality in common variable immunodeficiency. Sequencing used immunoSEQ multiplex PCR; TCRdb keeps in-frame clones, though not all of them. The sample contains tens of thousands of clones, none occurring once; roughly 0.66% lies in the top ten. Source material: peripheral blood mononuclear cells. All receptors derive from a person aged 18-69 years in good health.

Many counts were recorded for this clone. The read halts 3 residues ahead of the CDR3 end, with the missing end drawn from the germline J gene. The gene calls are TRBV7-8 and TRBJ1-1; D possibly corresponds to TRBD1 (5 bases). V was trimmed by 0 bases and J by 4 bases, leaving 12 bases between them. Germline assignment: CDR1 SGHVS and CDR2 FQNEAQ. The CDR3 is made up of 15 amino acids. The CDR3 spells CASSLASGLGTEAFF. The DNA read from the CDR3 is TGTGCCAGCAGCTTAGCATCAGGGCTGGGCACTGAA. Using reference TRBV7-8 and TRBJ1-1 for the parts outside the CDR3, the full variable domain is GAGVSQSPRYKVAKRGQDVALRCDPISGHVSLFWYQQALGQGPEFLTYFQNEAQLDKSGLPSDRFFAERPEGSVSTLKIQRTQQEDSAVYLCASSLASGLGTEAFFGQGTRLTVV.

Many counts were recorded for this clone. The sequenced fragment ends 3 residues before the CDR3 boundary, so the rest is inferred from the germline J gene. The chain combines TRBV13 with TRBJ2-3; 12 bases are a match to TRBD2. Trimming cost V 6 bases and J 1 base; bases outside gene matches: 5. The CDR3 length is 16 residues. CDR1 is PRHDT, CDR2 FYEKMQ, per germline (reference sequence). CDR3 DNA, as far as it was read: TGTGCCAGCAGGCACCGACTAGCGGGAGGCACAGATACG. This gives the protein CASRHRLAGGTDT. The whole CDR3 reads CASRHRLAGGTDTQYF.

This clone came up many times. CDR3 residues: CSVITGYYQPQHF. Partial CDR3 DNA: TGCAGCGTCATAACCGGGTATTATCAGCCC. This chain connects TRBV29-1 to TRBJ1-5; D remains unclear. The CDR3 goes on 3 residues after the read ends, and that part is filled in from the germline J gene. Trimming left V 6 bases short and J 5 bases short, with 14 bases between. CDR3 length: 13 residues. From germline, CDR1 is SQVTM and CDR2 ANQGSEA.

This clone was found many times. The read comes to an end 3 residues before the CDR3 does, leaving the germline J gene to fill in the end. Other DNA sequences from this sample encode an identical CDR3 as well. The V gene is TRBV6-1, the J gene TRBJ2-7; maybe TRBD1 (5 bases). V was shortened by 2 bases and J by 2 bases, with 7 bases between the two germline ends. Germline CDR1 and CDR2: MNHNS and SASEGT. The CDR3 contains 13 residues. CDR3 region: CASSETGPYEQYF. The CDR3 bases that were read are TGTGCCAGCAGTGAAACAGGCCCCTACGAG.

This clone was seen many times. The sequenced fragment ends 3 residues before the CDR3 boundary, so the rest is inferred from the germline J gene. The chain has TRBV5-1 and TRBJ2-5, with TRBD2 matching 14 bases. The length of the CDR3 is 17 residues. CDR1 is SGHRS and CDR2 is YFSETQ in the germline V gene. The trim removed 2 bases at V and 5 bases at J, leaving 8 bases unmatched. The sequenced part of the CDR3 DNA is TGCGCCAGCAGCTTCTCAGGGACTAGCGGGAGTCTGGAGACC. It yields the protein CASSFSGTSGSLET. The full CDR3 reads CASSFSGTSGSLETQYF.

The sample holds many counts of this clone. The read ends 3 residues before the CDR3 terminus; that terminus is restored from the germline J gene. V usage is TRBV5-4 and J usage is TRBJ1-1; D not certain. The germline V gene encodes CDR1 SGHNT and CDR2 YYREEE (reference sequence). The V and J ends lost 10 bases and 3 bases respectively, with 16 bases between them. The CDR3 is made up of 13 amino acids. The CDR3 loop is CASFKGTDTEAFF. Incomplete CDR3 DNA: TGTGCCTCCTTTAAGGGTACGGACACTGAA.

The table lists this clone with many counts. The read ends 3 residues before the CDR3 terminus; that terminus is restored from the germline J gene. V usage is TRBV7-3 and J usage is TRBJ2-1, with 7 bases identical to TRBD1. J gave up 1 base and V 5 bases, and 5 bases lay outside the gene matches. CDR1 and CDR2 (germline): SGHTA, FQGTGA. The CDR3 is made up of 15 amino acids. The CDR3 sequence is CASSADRVSYNEQFF. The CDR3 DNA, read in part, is TGTGCCAGCAGCGCTGACAGGGTTTCCTACAATGAG.

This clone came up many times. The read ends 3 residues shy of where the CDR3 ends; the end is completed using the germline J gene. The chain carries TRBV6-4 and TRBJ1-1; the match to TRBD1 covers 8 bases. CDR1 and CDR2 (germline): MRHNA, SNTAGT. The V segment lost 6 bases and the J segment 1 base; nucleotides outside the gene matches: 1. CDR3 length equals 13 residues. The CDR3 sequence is CASRQGENTEAFF. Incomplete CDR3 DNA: TGTGCCAGCAGACAGGGGGAGAACACTGAA.

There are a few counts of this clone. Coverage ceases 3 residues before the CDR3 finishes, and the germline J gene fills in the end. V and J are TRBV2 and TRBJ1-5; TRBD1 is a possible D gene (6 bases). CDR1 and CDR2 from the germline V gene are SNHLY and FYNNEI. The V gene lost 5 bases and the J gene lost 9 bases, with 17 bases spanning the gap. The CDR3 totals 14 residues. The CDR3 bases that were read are TGTGCCAGCAGTTCGACAGGTAACCATGCGCCC. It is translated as CASSSTGNHAP. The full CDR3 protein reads CASSSTGNHAPQHF.

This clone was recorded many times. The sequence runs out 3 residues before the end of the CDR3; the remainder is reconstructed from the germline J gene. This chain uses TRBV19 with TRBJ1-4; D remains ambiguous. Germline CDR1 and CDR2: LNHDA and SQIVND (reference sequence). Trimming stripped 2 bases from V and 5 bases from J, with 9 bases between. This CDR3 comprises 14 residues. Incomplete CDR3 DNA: TGTGCCAGTAGTATAAAGGGTGCCAATGAAAAA. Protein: CASSIKGANEK. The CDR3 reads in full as CASSIKGANEKLFF.

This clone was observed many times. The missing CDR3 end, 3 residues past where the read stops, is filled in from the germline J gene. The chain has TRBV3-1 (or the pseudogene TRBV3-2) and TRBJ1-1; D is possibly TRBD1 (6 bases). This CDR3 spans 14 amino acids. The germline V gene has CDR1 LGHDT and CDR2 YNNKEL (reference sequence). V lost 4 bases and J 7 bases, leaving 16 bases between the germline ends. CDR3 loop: CASSPTGGGGEAFF. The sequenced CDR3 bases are TGTGCCAGCAGCCCCACAGGAGGGGGAGGTGAA.